The following is a T cell receptor (beta chain) sequence with its context. This clone occurred once. There is no known antigen for this receptor. Per-base quality was not reported, and no clone a single base away is much larger than it. The CDR3 regions of human TCRbeta chains were analyzed by immunosequencing. Per the source publication's procedure: TCRs in the repertoires were matched against a reference library of SARS-CoV-2-specific TCRs that had been generated with the MIRA antigen-specificity platform. Breadth was defined as the fraction of unique TCRs that were SARS-CoV-2-associated, and depth was defined as the fraction of total T cells that were SARS-CoV-2-associated. Using the MIRA data, each spike-specific TCR was assigned both to the spike region to which the TCR was reactive and to a CD4 or CD8 class. Log10-transformed breadth and depth values were compared by one-way ANOVA with Sidak's multiple comparisons tests. The source is immuneACCESS, and TCRdb retained only in-frame sequences with V and J called. Part of the clones is not carried over; for the studies checked, unresolved V genes explain less than half of this, and the remainder is unexplained. V and J calls and clone size are copied from that table; D and trimming were computed from the DNA. The sample has 150,000 or so clones on record, 92% of them singletons. The ten largest clones represent under 1.2% of the sample.

The data were obtained in a study of T cell responses to AZD1222 COVID-19 vaccine (dated by TCRdb to the early 2020s). With regard to the full study: TCR sequencing covered approximately 230 trial participants: 207 given two doses of AZD1222 and about 26 given two doses of MenACWY control vaccine. Trial participants were enrolled into age subgroups of 18-55, 56-69 and 70-plus years, which contained approximately 150, 28 and 58 TCR-sequenced participants, respectively.

Read against the paper, the sample's time point label means: about 28 days (+/-7) after the second vaccine dose. AZD1222 recipients given second doses at about 4 weeks or at about 12 weeks were pooled, since spike-specific TCR depth and breadth were not found to differ between the two schedules. Vaccinee samples came from UK trials COV001 and COV002, including a single-blind randomized controlled phase 2/3 trial of AZD1222 (ChAdOx1 nCoV-19) in healthy adults. For TCRbeta chain sequencing, PBMC samples were collected from trial participants at day 0 and at day 28 after the second dose. At the junction V is shortened by 3 bases and J by 6 bases, with 8 bases in between. CDR1 and CDR2, looked up from the germline V gene (reference sequence), are DFQATT and SNEGSKA. Including cysteine and phenylalanine, the CDR3 has 12 amino acids. Of all the DNA, just the CDR3 is kept, 36 bases in frame from base 1.

What the study reported, not specific to this receptor: Only six AZD1222 recipients were SARS-CoV-2 seropositive at baseline, limiting conclusions about previously exposed vaccinees. No day 14 peak-response samples were available, so repertoires were characterized only after the peak T cell response. The 56-69-year group was small, and its depth increase did not reach significance, likely because of low power. Vaccine-associated CD4 TCRs spanned the whole spike protein, with dominant responses in regions 160-218 and 743-854. Participants were mostly white British and included more females than males, and it was suggested by the authors that clonal diversity may have been underestimated. After two AZD1222 doses, both the breadth and the depth of spike-specific TCRs were significantly higher than at day 0 and than in MenACWY recipients. Nearly half of unique spike-specific TCRs reportedly recognized epitopes outside regions mutated in the B.1.351 and B.1.1.7 variants.

The chain is encoded by TRBV20-1 joined to TRBJ1-4; no D gene is confidently identified. The sequencing used peripheral blood, collected 28 days after the second AZD1222 dose. The source is an adult who received the AZD1222 COVID-19 vaccine. In nucleotide form, the sequence is TGCAGTGCTAGTACTTTCGATGAAAAACTGTTTTTT. Its protein reads: CSASTFDEKLFF.